The sequence of this TCR beta chain was determined in a study of blood T cells in healthy people across ages. Study results and caveats: Estimates of total diversity, which came from one million sequenced T cells, were considered to be underestimates.

On this clonotype: Its antigen is still unknown.

Sample-barcoded 5' priming and a J-beta primer mix drove a second PCR of about 6 to 12 cycles. TCRdb used MiXCR to reprocess the 5' RACE reads, holding one entry per CDR3 protein. The top ten clones hold approximately 20% of a sample with about 1 million distinct CDR3 sequences, under 45% of them seen once. The CDR3 totals 16 residues. Germline-derived CDR1 and CDR2 are MNHNY and SVGAGI (reference sequence). The chain links TRBV6-6 to TRBJ2-7, with TRBD1 matching over 11 bases. The closer fit of TRBJ2-4 to the DNA end suggests the J call may be wrong. This clonotype was sampled from a woman aged 60-70 years in good health. The sequencing input was blood. CDR3 loop: CASSPLGTGGMDIQYF. The CDR3 region has the DNA TGTGCCAGTTCCCCTCTTGGGACAGGGGGGATGGACATTCAGTACTTC.